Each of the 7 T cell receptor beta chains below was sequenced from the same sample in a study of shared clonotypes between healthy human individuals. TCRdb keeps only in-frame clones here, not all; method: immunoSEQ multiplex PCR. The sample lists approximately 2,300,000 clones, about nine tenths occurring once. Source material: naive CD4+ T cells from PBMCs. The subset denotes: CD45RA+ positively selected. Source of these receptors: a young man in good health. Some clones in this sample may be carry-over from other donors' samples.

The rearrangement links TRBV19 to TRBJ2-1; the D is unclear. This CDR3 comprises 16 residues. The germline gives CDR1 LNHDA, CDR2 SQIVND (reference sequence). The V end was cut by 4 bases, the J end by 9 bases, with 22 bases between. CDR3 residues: CASSTQRPNAGREQFF. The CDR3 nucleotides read TGTGCCAGTAGTACACAACGTCCGAACGCCGGCCGTGAGCAGTTCTTC.

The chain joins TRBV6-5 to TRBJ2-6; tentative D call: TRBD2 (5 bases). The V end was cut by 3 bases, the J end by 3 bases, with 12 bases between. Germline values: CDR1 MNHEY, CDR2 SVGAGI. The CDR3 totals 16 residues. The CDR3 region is CASSYSLGFGANVLTF. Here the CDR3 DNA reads TGTGCCAGCAGTTATTCACTAGGGTTTGGGGCCAACGTCCTGACTTTC.

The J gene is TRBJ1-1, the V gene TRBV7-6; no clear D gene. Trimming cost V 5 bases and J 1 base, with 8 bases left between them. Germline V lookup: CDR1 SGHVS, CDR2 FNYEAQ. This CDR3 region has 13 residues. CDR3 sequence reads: CASSEAENTEAFF. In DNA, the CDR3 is TGTGCCAGCAGCGAAGCAGAGAACACTGAAGCTTTCTTT.

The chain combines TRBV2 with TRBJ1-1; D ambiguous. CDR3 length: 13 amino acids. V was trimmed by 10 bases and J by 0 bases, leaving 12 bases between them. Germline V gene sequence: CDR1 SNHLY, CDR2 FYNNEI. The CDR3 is CATSFGLNTEAFF. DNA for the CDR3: TGTGCCACCTCCTTTGGGTTGAACACTGAAGCTTTCTTT.

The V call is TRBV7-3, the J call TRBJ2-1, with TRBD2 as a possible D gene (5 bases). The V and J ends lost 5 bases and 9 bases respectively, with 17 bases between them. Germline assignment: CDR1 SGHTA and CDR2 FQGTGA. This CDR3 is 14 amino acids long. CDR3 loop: CASSPNGLSSEQFF. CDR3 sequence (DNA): TGTGCCAGCAGCCCGAACGGACTGTCTAGTGAGCAGTTCTTC.

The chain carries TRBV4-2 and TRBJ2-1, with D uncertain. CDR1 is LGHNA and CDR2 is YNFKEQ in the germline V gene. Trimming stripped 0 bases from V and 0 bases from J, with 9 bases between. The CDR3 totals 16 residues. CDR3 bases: TGTGCCAGCAGCCAAGATTTGCCCAGCTCCTACAATGAGCAGTTCTTC. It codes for CASSQDLPSSYNEQFF.

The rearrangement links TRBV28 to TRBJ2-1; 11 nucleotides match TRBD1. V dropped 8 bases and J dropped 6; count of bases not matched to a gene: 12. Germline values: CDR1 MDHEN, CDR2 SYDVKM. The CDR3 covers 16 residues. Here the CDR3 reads CASPPPGTGGRNEQFF. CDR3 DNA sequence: TGTGCCAGCCCACCCCCCGGGACAGGGGGGCGCAATGAGCAGTTCTTC.